The entry that follows covers one TCR beta chain sequence. No antigen is known for it. The sample comes from a study of cytotoxic CD8 clonotypes in ibrutinib-treated CLL. As for the study in general: After median approximately 6 years, around 14 stayed in remission, about 12 progressed; responses 25 or so partial, 2 complete.

Assay: immunoSEQ multiplex PCR; the TCRdb copy retains only in-frame clones and omits some. The table lists 250,000 to 350,000 clones, roughly four fifths of them singletons, with approximately 5.1% in the top ten. This CDR3 is built from 14 residues. Germline CDR1 SNHLY, CDR2 FYNNEI. The V and J ends lost 3 bases and 0 bases respectively, with 8 bases between them. Study-wide points: Clonality was higher at baseline than in age-matched healthy donors and tracked circulating CD8+ T-cell counts.

The V call is TRBV2, the J call TRBJ2-5; D gene unclear. This clonotype originated in a human donor with chronic lymphocytic leukemia. Sequencing was performed on PBMCs, taken at disease progression, from a patient treated with ibrutinib. The CDR3 region has the DNA TGTGCCAGCAGTGAGGATCGTAACCAAGAGACCCAGTACTTC. Amino acids: CASSEDRNQETQYF.